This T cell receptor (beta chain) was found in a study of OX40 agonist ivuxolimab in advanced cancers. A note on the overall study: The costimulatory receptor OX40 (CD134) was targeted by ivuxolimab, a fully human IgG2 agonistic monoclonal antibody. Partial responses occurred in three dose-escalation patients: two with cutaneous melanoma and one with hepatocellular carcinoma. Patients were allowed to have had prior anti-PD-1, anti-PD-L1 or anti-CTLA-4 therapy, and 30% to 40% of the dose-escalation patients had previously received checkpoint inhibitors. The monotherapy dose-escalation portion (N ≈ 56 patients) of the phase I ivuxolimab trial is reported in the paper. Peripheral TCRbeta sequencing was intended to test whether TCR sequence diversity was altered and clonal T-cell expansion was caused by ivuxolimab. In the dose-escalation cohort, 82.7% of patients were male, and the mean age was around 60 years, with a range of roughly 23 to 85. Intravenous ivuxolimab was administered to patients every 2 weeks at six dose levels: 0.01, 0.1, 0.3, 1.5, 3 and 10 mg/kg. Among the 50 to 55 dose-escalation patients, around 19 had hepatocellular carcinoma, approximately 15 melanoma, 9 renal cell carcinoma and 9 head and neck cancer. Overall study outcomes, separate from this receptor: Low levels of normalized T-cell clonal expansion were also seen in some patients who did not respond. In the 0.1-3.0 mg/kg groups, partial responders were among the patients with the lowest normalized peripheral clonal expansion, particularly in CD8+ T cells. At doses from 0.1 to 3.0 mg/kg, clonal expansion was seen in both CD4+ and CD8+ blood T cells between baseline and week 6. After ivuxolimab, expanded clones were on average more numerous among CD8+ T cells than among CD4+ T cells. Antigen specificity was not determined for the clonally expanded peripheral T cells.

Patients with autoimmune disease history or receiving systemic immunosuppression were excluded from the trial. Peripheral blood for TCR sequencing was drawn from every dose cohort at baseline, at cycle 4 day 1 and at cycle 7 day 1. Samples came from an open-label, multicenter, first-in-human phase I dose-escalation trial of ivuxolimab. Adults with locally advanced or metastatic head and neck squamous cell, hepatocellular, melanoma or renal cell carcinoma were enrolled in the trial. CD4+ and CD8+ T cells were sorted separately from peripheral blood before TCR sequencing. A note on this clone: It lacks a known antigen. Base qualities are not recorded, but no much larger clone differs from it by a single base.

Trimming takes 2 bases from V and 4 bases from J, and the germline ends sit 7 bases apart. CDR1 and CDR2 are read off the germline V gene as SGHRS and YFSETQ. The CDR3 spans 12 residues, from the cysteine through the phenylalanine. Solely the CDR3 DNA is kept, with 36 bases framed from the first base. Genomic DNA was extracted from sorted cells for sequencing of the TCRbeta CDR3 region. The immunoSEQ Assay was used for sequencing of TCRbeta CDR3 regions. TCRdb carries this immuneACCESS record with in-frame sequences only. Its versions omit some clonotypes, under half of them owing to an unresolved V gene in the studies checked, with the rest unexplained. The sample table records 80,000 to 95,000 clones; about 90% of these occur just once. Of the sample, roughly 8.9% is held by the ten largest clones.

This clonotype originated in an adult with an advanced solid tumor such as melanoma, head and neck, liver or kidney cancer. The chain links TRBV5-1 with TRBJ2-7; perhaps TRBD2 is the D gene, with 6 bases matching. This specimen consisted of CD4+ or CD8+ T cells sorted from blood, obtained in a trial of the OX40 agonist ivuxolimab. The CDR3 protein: CASSFGGYEQYF. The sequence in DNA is TGCGCCAGCAGCTTCGGGGGTTACGAGCAGTACTTC.